A selection of T cell receptor beta chains follows, all from one sample in a study of CD8+CD57+ T cells in acquired aplastic anemia. MiXCR, run by TCRdb on the reads, gives a single entry per CDR3 protein. In the table there are about 190,000 distinct CDR3 sequences, approximately 50% of which are singletons. The sequenced material came from sorted CD4+, CD8+, or CD8+CD57+ T cells (not recorded which) from PBMCs. These receptors originate from a human donor in good health, serving as a control. CDR3s include the opening cysteine and the closing phenylalanine or tryptophan. D genes are given only for firm matches. Not all rows give a size; the values are once, few, many and, for expanded clones, a class.

d_call,clone_size,v_call,j_call,cdr3_aa,cdr3_nt
NA,NA,TRBV29-1,TRBJ2-1,CSVDGVSIYEQFF,TGCAGCGTTGACGGGGTATCCATTTATGAGCAGTTCTTC
NA,NA,TRBV24-1,TRBJ1-1,CATSDRQNTEAFF,TGTGCCACCAGTGACCGCCAGAACACTGAAGCTTTCTTT
TRBD2,many,TRBV7-2,TRBJ2-3,CASSSSLLATDTQYF,TGTGCCAGCAGCTCGAGCCTACTAGCGACAGATACGCAGTATTTT
TRBD1,NA,TRBV2,TRBJ1-2,CASSGPGGDYGYTF,TGTGCCAGCAGTGGCCCAGGGGGCGACTATGGCTACACCTTC
TRBD1,many,TRBV11-2,TRBJ2-7,CASSRDRNPEQYF,TGTGCCAGCAGTAGGGACAGGAACCCTGAGCAGTACTTC
TRBD1,many,TRBV19,TRBJ1-4,CASSPPTGGIEKLFF,TGTGCCAGTAGTCCCCCGACAGGGGGCATTGAAAAACTGTTTTTT
NA,few,TRBV7-3,TRBJ1-3,CASSHWSSSGNTIYF,TGTGCCAGCAGCCATTGGAGCAGCTCTGGAAACACCATATATTTT
NA,NA,TRBV29-1,TRBJ2-7,CSVDQGGSYEQYF,TGCAGCGTCGACCAGGGTGGAAGCTACGAGCAGTACTTC
NA,many,TRBV5-1,TRBJ2-3,CASSLSAKTTDTQYF,TGCGCCAGCAGCTTGAGTGCTAAAACAACAGATACGCAGTATTTT
NA,few,TRBV7-3,TRBJ2-3,CASSPQGVDTQYF,TGTGCCAGCAGTCCTCAAGGGGTGGATACGCAGTATTTT
NA,few,TRBV5-1,TRBJ1-1,CASSLGQENTEAFF,TGCGCCAGCAGCTTGGGGCAGGAGAACACTGAAGCTTTCTTT
TRBD2,NA,TRBV28,TRBJ2-1,CASSLIPGTSPVFEQFF,TGTGCCAGCAGTTTAATCCCCGGGACTAGCCCCGTTTTCGAGCAGTTCTTC
NA,NA,TRBV24-1,TRBJ2-1,CATSDPGTTSYNEQFF,TGTGCCACCAGTGACCCAGGGACCACATCCTACAATGAGCAGTTCTTC
NA,NA,TRBV25-1,TRBJ1-2,CATSNHGQAYGYTF,TGTGCCACCTCGAACCATGGGCAGGCTTATGGCTACACCTTC
TRBD1,few,TRBV27,TRBJ1-5,CASSLRAGQGAHNQPQHF,TGTGCCAGCAGTTTGAGAGCGGGACAGGGGGCTCACAATCAGCCCCAGCATTTT
TRBD1,many,TRBV19,TRBJ1-5,CASTGQASGGQPQHF,TGTGCCAGTACCGGACAGGCCTCGGGGGGTCAGCCCCAGCATTTT
NA,NA,TRBV19,TRBJ1-2,CASSISGNYGYTF,TGTGCCAGTAGTATATCGGGGAACTATGGCTACACCTTC